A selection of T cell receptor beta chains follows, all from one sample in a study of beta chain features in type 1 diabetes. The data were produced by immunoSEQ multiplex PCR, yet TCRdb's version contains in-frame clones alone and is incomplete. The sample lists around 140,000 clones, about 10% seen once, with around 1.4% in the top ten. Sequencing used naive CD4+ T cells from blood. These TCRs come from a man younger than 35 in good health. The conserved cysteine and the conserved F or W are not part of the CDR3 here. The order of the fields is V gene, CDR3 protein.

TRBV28	ASNDPGQGDYEQY
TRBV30	AFGRGEQF
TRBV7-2	ASSSPGLAGGLQETQY
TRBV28	ASRGIGEGSPLH
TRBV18	ASSTDSGNTIY
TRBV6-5	ASSYSQQANTGELF
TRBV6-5	ASSYSRAGNQPQH
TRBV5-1	ASSLTQVSPLH
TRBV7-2	ASTRQFSWETQY
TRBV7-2	ASSPLQRGGPYEQY
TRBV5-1	ASSFAGEPTEQF
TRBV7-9	ASSFFPRGSQETQY
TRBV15	ATSPRRPGTGTYSNQPQH
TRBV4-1	ASSQEMSGSGNDSPLH
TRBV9	ASSVKGGGQGETQY
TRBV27	ASSPKGGRTDTQY
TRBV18	ASSPRTGIYNEQF
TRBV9	ASSVGGQGIYEQY
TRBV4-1	ASSHQQAQETQY
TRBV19	ASSISANTGELF
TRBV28	ASSPATALAKNIQY
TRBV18	ASSPRREETQY
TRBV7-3	ASSSRGDVTGELF